This T cell receptor beta chain was recorded in a study of blood T cell repertoires in COVID-19. Looking at the study overall: There were acute and convalescent COVID-19 samples, and they came from the United States, Italy and Spain. T cells, B-cell-depleted T cells, or PBMCs provided the cDNA or gDNA that served as material.

The repertoire was sequenced with immunoSEQ multiplex PCR; TCRdb's copy has only in-frame clones and lacks some. The data hold under 300,000 clones, with around 84% observed a single time. The CDR3 consists of 13 residues. Germline CDR1 is LNHDA and CDR2 is SQIVND (reference sequence). Trimming at V came to 6 bases and at J to 4 bases, leaving 2 bases not matched to a gene. Specimen: peripheral blood. This chain uses TRBV19 with TRBJ2-3; 9 nucleotides agree with TRBD1. The clonotype originates from a woman aged 18-29 years with acute or convalescent COVID-19. The CDR3 DNA follows: TGTGCCAGTAGGAGGACAGGGGCAGATACGCAGTATTTT. This gives the protein CASRRTGADTQYF.